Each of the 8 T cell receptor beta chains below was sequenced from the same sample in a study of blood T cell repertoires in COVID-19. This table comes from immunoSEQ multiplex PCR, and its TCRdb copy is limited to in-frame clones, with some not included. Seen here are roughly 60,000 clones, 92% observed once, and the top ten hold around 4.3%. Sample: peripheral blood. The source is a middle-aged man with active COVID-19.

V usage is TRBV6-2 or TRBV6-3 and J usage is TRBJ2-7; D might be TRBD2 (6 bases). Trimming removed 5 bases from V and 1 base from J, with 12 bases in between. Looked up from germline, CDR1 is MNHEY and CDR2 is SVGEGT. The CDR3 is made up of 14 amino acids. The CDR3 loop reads CASSSSGLSYEQYF. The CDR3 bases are TGTGCCAGCAGTAGCAGCGGGCTTTCCTACGAGCAGTACTTC.

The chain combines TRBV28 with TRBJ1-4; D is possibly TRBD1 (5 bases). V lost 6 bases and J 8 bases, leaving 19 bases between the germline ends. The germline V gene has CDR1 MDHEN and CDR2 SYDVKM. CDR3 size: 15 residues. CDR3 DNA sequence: TGTGCCAGCAGGGGGCGGGACCTGGGCAGGGAAAAACTGTTTTTT. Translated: CASRGRDLGREKLFF.

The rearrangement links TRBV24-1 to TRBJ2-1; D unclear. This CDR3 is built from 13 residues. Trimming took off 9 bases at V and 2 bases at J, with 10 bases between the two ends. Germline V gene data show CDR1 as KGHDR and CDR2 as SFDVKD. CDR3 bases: TGTGCCACCTCCGAGGAGCCCTACAATGAGCAGTTCTTC. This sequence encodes CATSEEPYNEQFF.

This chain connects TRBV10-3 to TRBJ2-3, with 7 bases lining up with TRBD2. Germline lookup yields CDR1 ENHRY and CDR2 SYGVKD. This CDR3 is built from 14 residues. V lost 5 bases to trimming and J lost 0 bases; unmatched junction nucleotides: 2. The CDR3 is CAISSGISTDTQYF. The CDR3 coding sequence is TGTGCCATCAGTAGCGGGATTAGCACAGATACGCAGTATTTT.

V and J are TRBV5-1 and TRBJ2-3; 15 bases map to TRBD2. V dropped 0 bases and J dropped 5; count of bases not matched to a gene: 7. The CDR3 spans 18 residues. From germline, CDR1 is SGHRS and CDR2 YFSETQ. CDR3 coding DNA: TGCGCCAGCAGCTTGGCCAGGACTAGCGGGGGGGCCTTAGATACGCAGTATTTT. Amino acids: CASSLARTSGGALDTQYF.

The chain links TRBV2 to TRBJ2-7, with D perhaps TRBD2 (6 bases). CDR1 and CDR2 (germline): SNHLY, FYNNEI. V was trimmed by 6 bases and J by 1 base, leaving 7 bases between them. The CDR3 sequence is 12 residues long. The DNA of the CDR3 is TGTGCCAGCAGCCGGGAGTCCTACGAGCAGTACTTC. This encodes CASSRESYEQYF.

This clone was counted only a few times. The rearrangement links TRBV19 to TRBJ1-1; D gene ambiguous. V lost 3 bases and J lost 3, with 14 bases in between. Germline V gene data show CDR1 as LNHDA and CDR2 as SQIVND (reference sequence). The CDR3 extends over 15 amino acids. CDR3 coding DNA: TGTGCCAGTAGTATCCTGAGAGCTGTGGACACTGAAGCTTTCTTT. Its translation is CASSILRAVDTEAFF.

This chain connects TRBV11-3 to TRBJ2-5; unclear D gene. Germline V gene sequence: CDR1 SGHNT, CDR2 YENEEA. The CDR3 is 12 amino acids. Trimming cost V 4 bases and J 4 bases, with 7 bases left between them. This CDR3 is CASSYVRETQYF. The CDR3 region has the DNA TGTGCCAGCAGCTATGTTAGAGAGACCCAGTACTTC.